Below, 26 T cell receptor beta chains from the same sample are listed, as sequenced in a study of T cell changes during pregnancy in multiple sclerosis. The table came from immunoSEQ multiplex PCR; TCRdb's copy has only in-frame clones and leaves some out. The table lists over 50,000 clones, approximately 88% of them singletons, with 1.5% to 2% in the top ten. The source material was peripheral blood, sampled in the first trimester of pregnancy. These TCRs come from a female donor with multiple sclerosis, enrolled in a pregnancy study.

V is TRBV15 and J is TRBJ1-1; the match to TRBD1 covers 11 bases. The CDR3 extends over 15 amino acids. V trimming: 5 bases; J trimming: 7 bases; junction bases outside the gene matches: 9. The V gene's germline CDR1 is LNHNV and CDR2 YYDKDF (reference sequence). Here the CDR3 reads CATSRPGQGGIEAFF. In nucleotides, the CDR3 is TGTGCCACCAGCCGACCGGGACAGGGGGGCATTGAAGCTTTCTTT.

V usage is TRBV7-9 and J usage is TRBJ2-7; no definite D call. The CDR3 totals 13 residues. Germline V CDR1 and CDR2: SEHNR, FQNEAQ (reference sequence). Trimming took off 5 bases at V and 4 bases at J, with 12 bases between the two ends. This CDR3 is CASSPALVYEQYF. DNA of the CDR3: TGTGCCAGCAGCCCGGCCCTAGTTTACGAGCAGTACTTC.

V usage is TRBV7-2 and J usage is TRBJ2-5; TRBD1 might be the D (5 bases). V was cut by 4 bases and J by 2 bases, with 17 bases left in between. CDR3 length equals 16 residues. Germline V gives CDR1 SGHTA, CDR2 FQGNSA. Here the CDR3 reads CASSSEQVSRQETQYF. Here the CDR3 DNA reads TGTGCCAGCAGCTCAGAACAGGTTAGCCGACAAGAGACCCAGTACTTC.

This chain connects TRBV10-3 to TRBJ2-5, with a possible D match to TRBD1 (6 bases). Trimming removed 5 bases from V and 1 base from J, with 14 bases in between. The germline V gene has CDR1 ENHRY and CDR2 SYGVKD. The CDR3 has 15 amino acids. Written as DNA, the CDR3 is TGTGCCATCAGTCCGTCGGGCAGGGGCCAAGAGACCCAGTACTTC. As protein: CAISPSGRGQETQYF.

The chain has TRBV2 and TRBJ2-2; D is ambiguous. Trimming took off 2 bases at V and 1 base at J, with 11 bases between the two ends. Germline loops: CDR1 SNHLY, CDR2 FYNNEI. There are 16 residues in the CDR3. The CDR3 reads CASSEFSSLNTGELFF. The CDR3, as DNA: TGTGCCAGCAGTGAATTTAGTTCCCTGAACACCGGGGAGCTGTTTTTT.

This chain connects TRBV7-8 to TRBJ2-7; 7 bases agree with TRBD2. CDR1 SGHVS and CDR2 FQNEAQ come from the germline V gene. With 5 bases clipped from V and 6 bases from J, the junction kept 7 bases outside the gene matches. The CDR3 has 13 residues. The CDR3 sequence is CASSQLAGGEQYF. The CDR3 DNA sequence: TGTGCCAGCAGCCAATTAGCGGGCGGCGAGCAGTACTTC.

The J gene is TRBJ2-1, the V gene TRBV11-2, with a possible D match to TRBD1 (6 bases). Trimming removed 1 base at V and 7 bases at J, with 14 bases between. Per the germline V gene, CDR1 is SGHAT and CDR2 is FQNNGV. This CDR3 spans 15 amino acids. The CDR3 DNA follows: TGTGCCAGCAGCTTAGTTTCGGACAGTAAGAATGAGCAGTTCTTC. This sequence encodes CASSLVSDSKNEQFF.

This chain uses TRBV6-1 with TRBJ1-2, with TRBD1 matching 9 bases. Germline V CDR1 and CDR2: MNHNS, SASEGT. The CDR3 length is 14 residues. The V segment lost 5 bases and the J segment 8 bases; nucleotides outside the gene matches: 9. CDR3 region: CASSTQYRGPGYTF. CDR3 coding DNA: TGTGCCAGCAGTACCCAATACAGGGGGCCCGGCTACACCTTC.

The chain employs TRBV4-1 and TRBJ2-3, with D possibly being TRBD1 (6 bases). CDR1 MGHRA and CDR2 YSYEKL come from the germline V gene. The CDR3 runs to 15 residues. The V end was cut by 0 bases, the J end by 6 bases, with 13 bases between. CDR3 residues: CASSQDRGTHDTQYF. CDR3 in DNA: TGCGCCAGCAGCCAAGATAGGGGGACCCACGATACGCAGTATTTT.

This clone showed up just once. V usage is TRBV30 and J usage is TRBJ1-5; D is possibly TRBD1 (5 bases). The CDR3 consists of 12 residues. Trimming pared 2 bases from V and 7 bases from J, leaving 9 bases between. CDR1 is GTSNPN and CDR2 is SVGIG in the germline V gene (reference sequence). The DNA for the CDR3 is TGTGCCTGGAGTTGGGGGGACCAGCCCCAGCATTTT. Translating gives CAWSWGDQPQHF.

Of note for this clone: At the DNA level, this CDR3 is encoded by other sequences in the same sample as well. V and J are TRBV5-1 and TRBJ2-5, with TRBD2 identical over 10 bases. The CDR3 has 14 amino acids. CDR1 SGHRS and CDR2 YFSETQ come from the germline V gene. J lost 3 bases, V lost 2 bases, and 1 base had no gene match. The CDR3 here is CASSLAGGEETQYF. Written as DNA, the CDR3 is TGCGCCAGCAGCTTAGCGGGAGGGGAAGAGACCCAGTACTTC.

As concerns this clone: At one of its ends the junction is not consistent with the germline gene, which may arise from a read error. CDR3 loop: CASSQDQTKYGYTF. For the CDR3, the DNA is TGCGCCAGCAGCCAAGATCAAACTAAATATGGCTACACCTTC. The chain links TRBV4-3 to TRBJ1-2; D is unclear. This CDR3 region has 14 residues. Germline loops: CDR1 LGHNA, CDR2 YSLEER.

This chain connects TRBV5-1 to TRBJ2-2, with D possibly matching TRBD1 (5 bases). CDR3 length: 15 amino acids. The germline V gene has CDR1 SGHRS and CDR2 YFSETQ. The germline V and J ends were trimmed by 1 base and 5 bases, with 12 bases remaining between them. DNA for the CDR3: TGCGCCAGCAGCTTGTCGCGTCAGGGAACCGGGGAGCTGTTTTTT. Its translation: CASSLSRQGTGELFF.

CDR3 bases: TGTGCCAGCAGCCCGGGACAGGGGGCTGGCTATGGCTACACCTTC. This encodes CASSPGQGAGYGYTF. V is TRBV27 and J is TRBJ1-2; TRBD1 agrees at 12 bases. The CDR3 totals 15 residues. The V gene's germline CDR1 is MNHEY and CDR2 SMNVEV (reference sequence). The ends lost 6 bases at V and 4 bases at J; junction bases unmatched: 6.

The V gene is TRBV7-2, the J gene TRBJ2-1; a weak D match, TRBD2 (6 bases). CDR3 size: 16 residues. CDR1 is SGHTA and CDR2 is FQGNSA in the germline V gene. The V end was cut by 5 bases, the J end by 0 bases, with 14 bases between. The CDR3: CASSPTGLPSYNEQFF. The CDR3 DNA reads as TGTGCCAGCAGCCCCACGGGACTCCCCTCCTACAATGAGCAGTTCTTC.

This clone was detected once. The rearrangement links TRBV2 to TRBJ1-1; tentative D call: TRBD1 (5 bases). The CDR3 has 14 residues. Germline V gene lookup returns CDR1 SNHLY and CDR2 FYNNEI. V was shortened by 3 bases and J by 6 bases, with 14 bases between the two germline ends. The CDR3 sequence is CASSEQGSASEAFF. CDR3 DNA: TGTGCCAGCAGTGAGCAGGGTTCCGCATCTGAAGCTTTCTTT.

The gene calls are TRBV10-3 and TRBJ2-1; D call uncertain. This CDR3 is built from 14 residues. V lost 3 bases to trimming and J lost 0 bases, with 6 bases between them. Germline V gives CDR1 ENHRY, CDR2 SYGVKD. The CDR3 DNA follows: TGTGCCATCAGTGATCTAGTCTCCTACAATGAGCAGTTCTTC. Translated, it gives CAISDLVSYNEQFF.

The rearrangement uses TRBV30 and TRBJ2-5; D unclear. Deletions cut 0 bases from V and 2 bases from J, with 10 bases between. The CDR3 runs to 14 residues. CDR1 is GTSNPN, CDR2 SVGIG, per germline (reference sequence). In DNA form, the CDR3 reads TGTGCCTGGAGTGTGGGCCTTGTACAAGAGACCCAGTACTTC. Its protein product is CAWSVGLVQETQYF.

The CDR3 DNA follows: TGTGCCAGCAGCCATGGAGCGGGAGGGCCCGGTGAGACCCAGTACTTC. Its translation is CASSHGAGGPGETQYF. This rearrangement joins TRBV4-2 to TRBJ2-5, with 10 bases lining up with TRBD2. Germline V gene data show CDR1 as LGHNA and CDR2 as YNFKEQ. The V gene end was trimmed by 3 bases and the J gene end by 5 bases; junction bases not matched to a gene: 9. The CDR3 totals 16 residues.

The V call is TRBV6-1, the J call TRBJ1-3, with D uncertain. The V end lost 0 bases, the J end lost 5 bases, and 17 bases lay between the germline ends. This CDR3 has 17 residues. Germline CDR1 is MNHNS and CDR2 is SASEGT. The CDR3 DNA reads TGTGCCAGCAGTGAAGCGATTGGAGGGCGTCCGAGAAACACCATATATTTT. It specifies CASSEAIGGRPRNTIYF.

The chain recombines TRBV19 with TRBJ2-7; the D gene is possibly TRBD2 (6 bases). The CDR3 runs to 14 residues. Trimming pared 7 bases from V and 3 bases from J, leaving 16 bases between. CDR1 and CDR2 (germline): LNHDA, SQIVND (reference sequence). This chain's CDR3 is CASTNEAGSYEQYF. In nucleotides, the CDR3 is TGTGCCAGTACCAACGAGGCGGGGAGCTACGAGCAGTACTTC.

By its share, this clone is medium-sized. The chain employs TRBV6-4 and TRBJ2-3, with TRBD2 matching 8 bases. This CDR3 spans 13 amino acids. Trimming took 6 bases from V and 3 from J; bases not matched to a gene: 2. Germline CDR1 and CDR2: MRHNA and SNTAGT. CDR3 DNA sequence: TGTGCCAGCAGCGGGAGGGAGACAGATACGCAGTATTTT. The encoded protein is CASSGRETDTQYF.

The chain links TRBV5-1 to TRBJ2-7; TRBD2 aligns across 8 bases. V trimming: 4 bases; J trimming: 4 bases; junction bases outside the gene matches: 7. The CDR3 has 14 residues. Germline values: CDR1 SGHRS, CDR2 YFSETQ. The CDR3 reads CASSQVASGYEQYF. The CDR3 DNA sequence: TGCGCCAGCAGCCAGGTGGCTAGCGGGTACGAGCAGTACTTC.

In this sample, this clone turned up once. The rearrangement uses TRBV23-1 and TRBJ2-1; 14 bases map to TRBD2. TRBV23-1 is known as an ORF, though its function is uncertain. This CDR3 is built from 18 residues. V dropped 5 bases and J dropped 0; count of bases not matched to a gene: 6. The CDR3: CASSSKTSGRASYNEQFF. CDR3 bases: TGCGCCAGCAGTTCGAAGACTAGCGGGAGGGCCTCCTACAATGAGCAGTTCTTC.

The V gene is TRBV4-2, the J gene TRBJ2-1, with 11 bases lining up with TRBD2. V was clipped by 2 bases and J by 10 bases; unmatched bases: 10. The CDR3 totals 16 residues. The germline CDR1 and CDR2 sequences are LGHNA and YNFKEQ. This chain's CDR3 is CASSQSLAGGTGEQFF. The CDR3 coding sequence is TGTGCCAGCAGCCAATCCTTAGCGGGAGGGACCGGGGAGCAGTTCTTC.

The rearrangement joins TRBV5-1 to TRBJ2-3; D might be TRBD2 (5 bases). The V gene's germline CDR1 is SGHRS and CDR2 YFSETQ. The CDR3 consists of 14 residues. V was pared by 5 bases and J by 2 bases, with 12 bases between. The CDR3 here is CASSTIGDTDTQYF. Here the CDR3 DNA reads TGCGCCAGCAGTACTATCGGGGACACAGATACGCAGTATTTT.